Detailed here is one T cell receptor (beta chain). Germline CDR1 and CDR2: LGHNA and YNFKEQ. With V trimmed by 1 base and J by 6 bases, 10 bases remained unmatched. The CDR3 length is 17 residues. 13 Jbeta primers and 60 Vbeta primers were used for the PCR. Here immunoSEQ multiplex PCR was the method, and the copy in TCRdb shows in-frame clones only, minus some. The data hold about 110,000 clones, with about 80% observed a single time. This sample is drawn from a study of cytomegalovirus exposure and HLA in healthy donors. The sequence was obtained from a man aged 30 to 45 in good health and CMV-seronegative. What was sequenced was PBMCs. This chain connects TRBV4-2 to TRBJ2-5; TRBD1 aligns across 11 bases. The CDR3 coding sequence is TGTGCCAGCAGCCAAGGCCCTGGACAGGGGGCCTTGCAGACCCAGTACTTC. Its translation: CASSQGPGQGALQTQYF.